This paragraph reports one T cell receptor (beta chain). The entry originates in a study of blood T cell repertoires in COVID-19. Study information: Samples of COVID-19 (acute and convalescent) were obtained from the United States, Italy and Spain. PBMCs, B-cell-depleted T cells, or T cells provided the cDNA or gDNA that made up the material.

V was trimmed by 8 bases and J by 1 base, leaving 15 bases between them. This CDR3 region has 15 residues. In germline, CDR1 is SNHLY, CDR2 FYNNEI. In the study's own analysis: Reference gene primer amplification gave nucleated cell count estimates. TCRdb's copy holds only in-frame clones and misses some; the assay was immunoSEQ multiplex PCR. D and trimming come from the DNA, and the V and J calls and clone size come from that table. Of some 150,000 clones in the sample, 90% are singletons; the top ten hold 9.5% to 12%. This receptor was identified in a woman older than 75 with acute or convalescent COVID-19. The chain combines TRBV2 with TRBJ2-1; no firm D call. The specimen sequenced was peripheral blood. In DNA form, the CDR3 reads TGTGCCAGCTACTTTCGCCCGCTTTCCTACAATGAGCAGTTCTTC. It specifies CASYFRPLSYNEQFF. The variable domain in full, completed from reference TRBV2 and TRBJ2-1, reads EPEVTQTPSHQVTQMGQEVILRCVPISNHLYFYWYRQILGQKVEFLVSFYNNEISEKSEIFDDQFSVERPDGSNFTLKIRSTKLEDSAMYFCASYFRPLSYNEQFFGPGTRLTVL.